This TCR beta chain was captured in a study of shared clonotypes between healthy human individuals. Assay execution proceeded at the deep level. Roughly 210 ng DNA, approximately 30,000 T cell genomes, went into each sorted-subset replicate PCR. Sequenced by immunoSEQ multiplex PCR; TCRdb stores in-frame clones only, minus some. The sample has approximately 2,300,000 clones; less than 95% are singletons. Recent acute infections and vaccinations were absent in the healthy HIV-negative adult donors. The CDR3 extends over 14 amino acids. The germline gives CDR1 SQVTM, CDR2 ANQGSEA. V shed 6 bases, J shed 1 base, and the junction held 6 bases outside the gene matches.

This rearrangement joins TRBV29-1 to TRBJ2-1; TRBD1 aligns across 7 bases. Sequenced input: naive CD4+ T cells from PBMCs. The subset here: CD45RA+ positively selected. This clonotype originated in a young man in good health. Some clones in this sample may be carry-over from other donors' samples. The CDR3 DNA reads TGCAGCGTGGAGGACAGGCTATCCTACAATGAGCAGTTCTTC. Its translation: CSVEDRLSYNEQFF.